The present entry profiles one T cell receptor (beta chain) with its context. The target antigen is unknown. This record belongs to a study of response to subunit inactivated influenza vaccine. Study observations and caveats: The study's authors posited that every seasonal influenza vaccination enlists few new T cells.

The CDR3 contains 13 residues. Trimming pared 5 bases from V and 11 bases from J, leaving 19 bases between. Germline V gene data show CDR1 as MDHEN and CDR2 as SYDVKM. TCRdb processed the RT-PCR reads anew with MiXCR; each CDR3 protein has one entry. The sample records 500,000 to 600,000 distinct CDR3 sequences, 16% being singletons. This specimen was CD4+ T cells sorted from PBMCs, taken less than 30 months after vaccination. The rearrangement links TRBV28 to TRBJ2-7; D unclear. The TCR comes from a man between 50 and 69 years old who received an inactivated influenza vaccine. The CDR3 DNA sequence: TGTGCCAGCAGTCCGACCGGGCCGTCCCCCGAGTACTTC. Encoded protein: CASSPTGPSPEYF.